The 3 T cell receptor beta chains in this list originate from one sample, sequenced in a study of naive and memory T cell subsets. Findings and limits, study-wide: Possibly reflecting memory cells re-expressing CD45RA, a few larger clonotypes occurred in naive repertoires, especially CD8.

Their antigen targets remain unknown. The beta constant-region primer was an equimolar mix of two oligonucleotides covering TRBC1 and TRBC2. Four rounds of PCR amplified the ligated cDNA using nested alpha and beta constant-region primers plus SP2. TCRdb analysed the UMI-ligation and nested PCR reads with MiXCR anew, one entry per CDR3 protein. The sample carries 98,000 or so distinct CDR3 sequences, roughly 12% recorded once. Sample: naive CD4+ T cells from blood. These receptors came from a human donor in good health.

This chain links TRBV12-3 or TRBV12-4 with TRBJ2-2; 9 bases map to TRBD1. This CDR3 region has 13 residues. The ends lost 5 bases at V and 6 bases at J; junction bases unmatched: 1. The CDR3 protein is CASSGTGSGELFF. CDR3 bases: TGTGCCAGCAGTGGGACAGGGTCCGGGGAGCTGTTTTTT.

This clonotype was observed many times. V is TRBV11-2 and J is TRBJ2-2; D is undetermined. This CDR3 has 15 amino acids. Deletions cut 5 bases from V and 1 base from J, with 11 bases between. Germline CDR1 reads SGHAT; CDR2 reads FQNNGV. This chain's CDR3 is CASSPASGNTGELFF. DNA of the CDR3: TGTGCCAGCAGCCCAGCGTCAGGGAACACCGGGGAGCTGTTTTTT.

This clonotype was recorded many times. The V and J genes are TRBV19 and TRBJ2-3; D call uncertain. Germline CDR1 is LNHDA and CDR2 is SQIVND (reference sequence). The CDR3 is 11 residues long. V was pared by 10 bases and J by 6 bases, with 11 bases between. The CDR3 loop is CATKPGDTQYF. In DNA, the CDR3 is TGTGCCACCAAGCCCGGCGATACGCAGTATTTT.